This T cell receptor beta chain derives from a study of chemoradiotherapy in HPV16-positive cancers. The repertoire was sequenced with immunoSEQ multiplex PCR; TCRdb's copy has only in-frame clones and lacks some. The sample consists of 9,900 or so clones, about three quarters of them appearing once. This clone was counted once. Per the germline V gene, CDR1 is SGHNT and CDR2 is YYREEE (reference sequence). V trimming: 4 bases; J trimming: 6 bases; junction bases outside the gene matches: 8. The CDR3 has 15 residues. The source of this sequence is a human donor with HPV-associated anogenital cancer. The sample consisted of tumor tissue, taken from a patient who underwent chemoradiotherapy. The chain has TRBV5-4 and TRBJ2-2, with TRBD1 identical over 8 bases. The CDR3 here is CASSPAAGGAGELFF. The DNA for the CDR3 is TGTGCCAGCAGCCCGGCGGCAGGGGGCGCCGGGGAGCTGTTTTTT.